The present TCR beta chain was sequenced within a study of tissue T cells after allogeneic stem cell transplantation. Whole-study results and caveats: Shared clones across patients were few; motif clustering revealed tissue-specific shared signatures.

Survey-depth TCRbeta CDR3 sequencing reported V/J genes and productive frequencies. Profiled with immunoSEQ multiplex PCR; TCRdb holds only in-frame clones, not every one. The sample carries approximately 4,000 clones, approximately 66% recorded once. Germline CDR1 SGHTA, CDR2 FQGNSA. This CDR3 contains 15 residues. V gave up 7 bases and J gave up 6 bases; unmatched junction bases: 9. Details on this clone: Its antigen is undetermined.

This specimen consisted of left colon tissue, obtained at autopsy. The TCR sequence derives from a male donor aged 60 or over with lung cancer. The chain uses TRBV7-2 and TRBJ2-1, with 10 bases lining up with TRBD2. This chain's CDR3 is CASKIGLAAGNEQFF. As DNA, the CDR3 is TGTGCCAGCAAAATCGGACTAGCGGCCGGCAATGAGCAGTTCTTC.